These 3 T cell receptor beta chains were all obtained from the same sample, sequenced in a study of multiple sclerosis patients with progressive multifocal leukoencephalopathy. Documented time point: five to six months of natalizumab therapy. Method: immunoSEQ multiplex PCR; TCRdb's copy keeps in-frame clones and lacks some. In the table there are 29,000 or so clones, under 90% of which are singletons. The sample here was PBMCs, taken from a patient treated with natalizumab. These receptors all come from a human donor with multiple sclerosis.

This clone was detected only a few times. The chain uses TRBV9 and TRBJ2-3; D is perhaps TRBD2 (7 bases). The germline gives CDR1 SGDLS, CDR2 YYNGEE. V was cut by 4 bases and J by 0 bases, with 18 bases left in between. This CDR3 has 17 amino acids. The CDR3 region has the DNA TGTGCCAGCAGCATGGAGGGGGGGACTCCTAGCACAGATACGCAGTATTTT. This codes for CASSMEGGTPSTDTQYF.

The V call is TRBV4-1, the J call TRBJ1-1; possible D gene TRBD1, 5 bases. This CDR3 comprises 15 residues. V was trimmed by 1 base and J by 4 bases, leaving 13 bases between them. The V gene's germline CDR1 is MGHRA and CDR2 YSYEKL. The CDR3 here is CASSQAPRESTEAFF. Written as DNA, the CDR3 is TGCGCCAGCAGCCAAGCCCCCAGGGAGAGCACTGAAGCTTTCTTT.

The V and J genes are TRBV7-2 and TRBJ1-2; D possibly corresponds to TRBD1 (6 bases). V lost 5 bases and J lost 8, with 15 bases in between. Germline CDR1 reads SGHTA; CDR2 reads FQGNSA. The CDR3 length is 13 residues. In nucleotides, the CDR3 is TGTGCCAGCAGCGTGTCCCAGGGGTTCGGCTACACCTTC. Encoded protein: CASSVSQGFGYTF.